This T cell receptor (beta chain) emerged from a study of human T cells and chemical hapten exposure. Study summary: All patients underwent weekly scalp dosing with diphenylcyclopropenone for the full roughly 25-week study.

The CDR3 covers 15 residues. The V gene lost 4 bases and the J gene lost 9 bases, with 21 bases spanning the gap. Germline CDR1 reads SGHTA; CDR2 reads FQGNSA. TCRdb reprocessed the RACE reads via MiXCR and lists one record per CDR3 protein. The sample gives around 150,000 distinct CDR3 sequences, roughly 26% of which show up once; around 1.9% is in the top ten. Time point indicated: patch test 3, about 24 weeks after DPC sensitization. The treatment was: therapeutic diphenylcyclopropenone sensitization with weekly scalp DPC. Every donor had alopecia and was 18 to 70 years old; all were suitable for DPC. This clonotype was seen a few times.

V is TRBV7-2 and J is TRBJ2-5; D assignment may be TRBD1 or TRBD2 (5 bases each). The origin of this receptor is a woman aged 18-30 years with alopecia areata. Some clones in this sample may be carry-over from other donors' samples. The specimen was whole blood, collected in connection with sensitization to the hapten diphenylcyclopropenone (DPC). As DNA, the CDR3 is TGTGCCAGCAGCTCCAATACCGGGGCCCTGGGTGCCCAGTACTTC. Translated: CASSSNTGALGAQYF.